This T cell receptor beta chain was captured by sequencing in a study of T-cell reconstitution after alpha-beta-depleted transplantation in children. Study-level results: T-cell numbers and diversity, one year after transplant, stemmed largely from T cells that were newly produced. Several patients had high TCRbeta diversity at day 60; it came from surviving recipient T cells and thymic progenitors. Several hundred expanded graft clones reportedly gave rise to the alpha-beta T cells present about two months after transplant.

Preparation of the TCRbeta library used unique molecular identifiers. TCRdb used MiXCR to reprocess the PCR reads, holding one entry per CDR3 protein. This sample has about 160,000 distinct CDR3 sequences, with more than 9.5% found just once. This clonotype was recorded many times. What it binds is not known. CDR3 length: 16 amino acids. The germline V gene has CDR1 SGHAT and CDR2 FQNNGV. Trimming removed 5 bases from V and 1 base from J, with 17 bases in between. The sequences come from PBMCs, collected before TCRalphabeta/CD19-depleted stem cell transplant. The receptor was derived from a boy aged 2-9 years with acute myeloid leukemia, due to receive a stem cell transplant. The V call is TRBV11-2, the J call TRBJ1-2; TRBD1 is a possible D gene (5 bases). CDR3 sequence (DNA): TGTGCCAGCAGCCCTTTTGGGGGACGACGTAACTATGGCTACACCTTC. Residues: CASSPFGGRRNYGYTF.